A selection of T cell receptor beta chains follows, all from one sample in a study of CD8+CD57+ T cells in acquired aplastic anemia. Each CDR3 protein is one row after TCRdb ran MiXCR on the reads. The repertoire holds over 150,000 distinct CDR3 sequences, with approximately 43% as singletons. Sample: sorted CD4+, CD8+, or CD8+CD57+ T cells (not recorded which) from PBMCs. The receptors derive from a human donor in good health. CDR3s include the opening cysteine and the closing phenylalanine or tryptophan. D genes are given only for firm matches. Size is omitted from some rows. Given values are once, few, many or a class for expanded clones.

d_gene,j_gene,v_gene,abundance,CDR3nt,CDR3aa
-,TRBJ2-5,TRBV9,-,TGTGCCAGCAGCCCGCCTACTAGCACTGAGACCCAGTACTTC,CASSPPTSTETQYF
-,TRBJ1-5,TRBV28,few,TGTGCCAGCAGTTGGGGCTTACCCAATCAGCCCCAGCATTTT,CASSWGLPNQPQHF
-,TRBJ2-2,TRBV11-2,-,TGTGCCAGCAGCTCAAACTACCGACTTATGAACACCGGGGAGCTGTTTTTT,CASSSNYRLMNTGELFF
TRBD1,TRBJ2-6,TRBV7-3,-,TGTGCCAGCAGCTTAAGCCCGGGACAGGGAGATTCCGGGGCCAACGTCCTGACTTTC,CASSLSPGQGDSGANVLTF
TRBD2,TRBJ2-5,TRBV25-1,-,TGTGCCAGCAGCACCAGAGAAGCGGGAGGAGAGACCCAGTACTTC,CASSTREAGGETQYF
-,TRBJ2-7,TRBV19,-,TGTGCCAGTTCAGACAGCTACGAGCAGTACTTC,CASSDSYEQYF
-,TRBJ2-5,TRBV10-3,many,TGTGCCATCAGTGGACTTACCGGGACCGCTGGAGGGGCCCAGTACTTC,CAISGLTGTAGGAQYF
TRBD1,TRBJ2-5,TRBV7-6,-,TGTGCCAGCAGCTTAGCAGTAGGGGACAGGGGGGAGACCCAGTACTTC,CASSLAVGDRGETQYF
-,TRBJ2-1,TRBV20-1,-,TGCAGTGCCGACAGCGACTTCGACAATGAGCAGTTCTTC,CSADSDFDNEQFF
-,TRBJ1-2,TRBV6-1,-,TGTGCCAGCAGTGATGGCGGATCCTATGGCTACACCTTC,CASSDGGSYGYTF
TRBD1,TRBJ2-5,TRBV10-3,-,TGTGCCATCAGCGGGACAGGGGGGGGGACCCAGTACTTC,CAISGTGGGTQYF
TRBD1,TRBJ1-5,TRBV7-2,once,TGTGCCAGCGGCGGGACAGACGTAACTCAGCCCCAGCATTTT,CASGGTDVTQPQHF
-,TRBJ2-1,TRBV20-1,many,TGCAGTGCTCCTCCTGCAGGGGCGAATTACAATGAGCAGTTCTTC,CSAPPAGANYNEQFF
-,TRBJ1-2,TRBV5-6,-,TGTGCCAGCAGCTTGGGGGAACGTAACTATGGCTACACCTTC,CASSLGERNYGYTF
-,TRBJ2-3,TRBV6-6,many,TGTGCCAGCAGTAGGGCAGATACGCAGTATTTT,CASSRADTQYF
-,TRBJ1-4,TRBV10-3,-,TGTGCCATCAGTGAGGCCGGGTCCAGGGAAAAACTGTTTTTT,CAISEAGSREKLFF
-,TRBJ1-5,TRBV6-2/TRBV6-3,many,TGTGCCACCCACCCCCGGGGGGGAGGCAATCAGCCCCAGCATTTT,CATHPRGGGNQPQHF
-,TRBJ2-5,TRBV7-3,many,TGTGCCAGCAGCTTAAGGATGCGAGAGACCCAGTACTTC,CASSLRMRETQYF
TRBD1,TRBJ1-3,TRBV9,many,TGTGCCAGCAGCGACAGGGGAACATCTGGAAACACCATATATTTT,CASSDRGTSGNTIYF
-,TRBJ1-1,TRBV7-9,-,TGTGCCAGCAGCTTGCAGGCTGAAGCTTTCTTT,CASSLQAEAFF
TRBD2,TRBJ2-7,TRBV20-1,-,TGCAGTGGCGTTTCCGGGACTAGCGGGACCTACGAGCAGTACTTC,CSGVSGTSGTYEQYF
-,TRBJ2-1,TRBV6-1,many,TGTGCCAGCAGCCGAGGCAATGAGCAGTTCTTC,CASSRGNEQFF
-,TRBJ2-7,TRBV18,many,TGTGCCAGCTCACCACCGTCTCAGCTCTACGAGCAGTACTTC,CASSPPSQLYEQYF
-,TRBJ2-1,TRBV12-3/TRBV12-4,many,TGTGCCAGCAGACTCTTGGACGGGGGTGAGCAGTTCTTC,CASRLLDGGEQFF
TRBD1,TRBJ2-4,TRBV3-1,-,TGTGCCAGCAGCCGACAGGGCGAAGACATTCAGTACTTC,CASSRQGEDIQYF
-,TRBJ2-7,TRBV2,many,TGTGCCAGCAGTTACTTCATCTACGAGCAGTACTTC,CASSYFIYEQYF
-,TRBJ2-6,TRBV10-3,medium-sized,TGTGCCATCAGTGTTGGGGGGCCTGGGGCCAACGTCCTGACTTTC,CAISVGGPGANVLTF
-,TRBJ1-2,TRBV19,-,TGTGCCAGTACCCCGACTCAATCCCACTATGGCTACACCTTC,CASTPTQSHYGYTF
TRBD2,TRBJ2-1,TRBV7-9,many,TGTGCCAGCAGCTTAGTTAGCGGGACCGTTGGTGAGCAGTTCTTC,CASSLVSGTVGEQFF
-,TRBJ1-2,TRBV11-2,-,TGTGCCAGCTCACCTACTCAGGGGAGACAGGCTACTAACTATGGCTACACCTTC,CASSPTQGRQATNYGYTF
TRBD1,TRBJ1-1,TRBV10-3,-,TGTGCCATCAGATCGGGACAGGGGATCTCTGAAGCTTTCTTT,CAIRSGQGISEAFF
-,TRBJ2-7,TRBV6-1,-,TGTGCCAGCAGTGAGATGGGACACGGGTCCGAGGGGCAGTACTTC,CASSEMGHGSEGQYF
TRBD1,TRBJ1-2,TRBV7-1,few,TGTGCCAGCAGCTCAGTCGCAGGGGGGCTCATATTTGGGGATTATGGCTACACCTTC,CASSSVAGGLIFGDYGYTF
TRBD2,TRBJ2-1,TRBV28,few,TGTGCCAGCAGTTTCCCCGGGACTAGCGGGAGAATCTATGAGCAGTTCTTC,CASSFPGTSGRIYEQFF
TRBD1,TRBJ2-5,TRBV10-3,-,TGTGCCATCAGTGAGACCACTAGGACAGGGGGCAAAGAGACCCAGTACTTC,CAISETTRTGGKETQYF
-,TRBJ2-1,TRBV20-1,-,TGCAGTGCTAGAGATCCCGGGCTGAGCTGGGGTCAGAAATATAATGAGCAGTTCTTC,CSARDPGLSWGQKYNEQFF
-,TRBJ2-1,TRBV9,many,TGTGCCAGCAGCCCGACCCAGGGCACCGAGCAGTTCTTC,CASSPTQGTEQFF
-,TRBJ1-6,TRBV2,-,TGTGCCAGCAGTGAAGCCCGGACGGCTAATTCACCCCTCCACTTT,CASSEARTANSPLHF
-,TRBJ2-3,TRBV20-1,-,TGCAGTGCCGCCCTAGATACGCAGTATTTT,CSAALDTQYF
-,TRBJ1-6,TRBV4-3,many,TGCGCCAGCAGCCAAGAGTGGGCAGGAAGCTCCTATAATTCACCCCTCCACTTT,CASSQEWAGSSYNSPLHF
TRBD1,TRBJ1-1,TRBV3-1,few,TGTGCCAGCAGCCCCGGGACAGGCGGCATGAACACTGAAGCTTTCTTT,CASSPGTGGMNTEAFF
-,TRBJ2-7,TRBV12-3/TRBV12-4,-,TGTGCCAGCAGACCGGCCCAGAGCTCCTACGAGCAGTACTTC,CASRPAQSSYEQYF
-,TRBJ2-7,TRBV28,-,TGTGCCAGCAGCACGGCGGAGCTAAAGCACTCCTACGAGCAGTACTTC,CASSTAELKHSYEQYF
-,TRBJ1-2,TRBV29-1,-,TGCAGCGGAACACGGGGAGACTATGGCTACACCTTC,CSGTRGDYGYTF
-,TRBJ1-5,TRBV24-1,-,TGTGCCACCAGTGATGGGGGCGGGGCCAGCAATCAGCCCCAGCATTTT,CATSDGGGASNQPQHF
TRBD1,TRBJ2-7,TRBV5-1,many,TGCGCCAGCAGCTTGGCACAGGGGGGTAACGAGCAGTACTTC,CASSLAQGGNEQYF